This TCR beta chain was documented in a study of cytomegalovirus exposure and HLA in healthy donors. J was trimmed by 5 bases and V by 1 base; bases with no gene match: 3. The germline gives CDR1 SGHRS, CDR2 YFSETQ. The CDR3 loop spans 14 amino acids. This PCR relied on a set of 60 Vbeta primers and 13 Jbeta primers. The protocol was immunoSEQ multiplex PCR, while the TCRdb copy is restricted to in-frame clones and leaves out a portion. Among about 170,000 clones listed, about 85% were seen once. Everyone who donated was a healthy bone marrow donor. Sequencing was done on a sample of PBMCs. The clonotype comes from a boy aged 2 to 10 in good health and CMV-seronegative. This rearrangement joins TRBV5-1 to TRBJ2-7, with 10 bases aligning to TRBD1. CDR3 loop: CASSLRQGADEQYF. CDR3 nucleotides: TGCGCCAGCAGCTTGAGACAGGGGGCCGACGAGCAGTACTTC. The full variable domain, completed using reference TRBV5-1 and TRBJ2-7, is KAGVTQTPRYLIKTRGQQVTLSCSPISGHRSVSWYQQTPGQGLQFLFEYFSETQRNKGNFPGRFSGRQFSNSRSEMNVSTLELGDSALYLCASSLRQGADEQYFGPGTRLTVT.